The 21 T cell receptor beta chains in this list originate from one sample, sequenced in a study of blood T cell repertoires in COVID-19. TCRdb keeps only in-frame clones here, not all; method: immunoSEQ multiplex PCR. The sample yields fewer than 250,000 clones, roughly 87% seen once. Sequencing used PBMCs or T cells enriched from blood (not recorded which). The receptors stem from a woman aged 25 to 39 with acute COVID-19.

This clone was recorded only once. CDR3 amino acids: CASSYRGNQPQHF. CDR3 nucleotides: TGTGCCAGCAGTTACAGAGGGAATCAGCCCCAGCATTTT. The rearrangement links TRBV6-5 to TRBJ1-5; D is ambiguous. The germline V and J ends were trimmed by 2 bases and 4 bases, with 6 bases remaining between them. This CDR3 is 13 amino acids long. Germline lookup yields CDR1 MNHEY and CDR2 SVGAGI.

This clone was seen only once. The chain has TRBV5-1 and TRBJ1-4, with TRBD1 identical over 7 bases. Germline CDR1 is SGHRS and CDR2 is YFSETQ. This CDR3 spans 16 amino acids. V trimming: 4 bases; J trimming: 0 bases; junction bases outside the gene matches: 6. The CDR3 DNA sequence: TGCGCCAGCAGCATTGCCGGGACAGCAACTAATGAAAAACTGTTTTTT. This gives the protein CASSIAGTATNEKLFF.

This clone appeared once. The chain couples TRBV20-1 to TRBJ1-2, with D possibly matching TRBD1 (5 bases). The ends were cut back, 5 bases at V and 8 bases at J, with 12 bases in the middle. The CDR3 has 11 amino acids. Per germline, CDR1 DFQATT and CDR2 SNEGSKA (reference sequence). Written as DNA, the CDR3 is TGCAGTGCTGGGGCGGGAGGCGGCTACACCTTC. As protein: CSAGAGGGYTF.

The table lists this clone with a few counts. Other nucleotide sequences in the sample specify the same CDR3. The J gene is TRBJ2-7, the V gene TRBV5-1; 7 positions agree with TRBD1. This CDR3 has 13 residues. V lost 2 bases, J lost 1 base, and 0 bases stayed unmatched. Looked up from germline, CDR1 is SGHRS and CDR2 is YFSETQ. The CDR3 DNA reads as TGCGCCAGCAGCTTACAGGGGTCCTACGAGCAGTACTTC. Translating gives CASSLQGSYEQYF.

CDR3 coding DNA: TGTGCCAGCAGGGAAAGCGGTTCAAATGAAAAACTGTTTTTT. This codes for CASRESGSNEKLFF. The rearrangement links TRBV27 to TRBJ1-4, with D unresolved. CDR1 MNHEY and CDR2 SMNVEV come from the germline V gene (reference sequence). The CDR3 totals 14 residues. V gave up 6 bases and J gave up 5 bases, with 13 bases separating them.

The chain employs TRBV30 and TRBJ1-5, with D possibly matching TRBD1 (6 bases). The CDR3 is 13 amino acids. The ends were cut back, 0 bases at V and 7 bases at J, with 10 bases in the middle. Per the germline V gene, CDR1 is GTSNPN and CDR2 is SVGIG (reference sequence). CDR3 residues: CAWSVRGEQPQHF. CDR3 nucleotide sequence: TGTGCCTGGAGTGTCAGGGGAGAGCAGCCCCAGCATTTT.

The CDR3 nucleotides are TGTGCCAGCAGCTCACGGGGGAACACCGGGGAGCTGTTTTTT. Its translation: CASSSRGNTGELFF. The rearrangement uses TRBV6-5 and TRBJ2-2, with D possibly being TRBD2 (5 bases). V was trimmed by 6 bases and J by 1 base, leaving 9 bases between them. This CDR3 is built from 14 residues. Per the germline V gene, CDR1 is MNHEY and CDR2 is SVGAGI.

CDR3 region: CASSQQDRVQTSYEQYF. In nucleotides, the CDR3 is TGCGCCAGCAGCCAACAAGACAGGGTACAAACCTCCTACGAGCAGTACTTC. The chain recombines TRBV4-1 with TRBJ2-7; 7 bases are shared with TRBD1. CDR1 and CDR2 (germline): MGHRA, YSYEKL. The CDR3 consists of 17 residues. After removal of 2 bases from V and 0 bases from J, the junction contained 10 bases not matched to a gene.

The chain is built from TRBV7-6 and TRBJ1-1; possible D gene TRBD1, 6 bases. Per the germline V gene, CDR1 is SGHVS and CDR2 is FNYEAQ. V lost 5 bases and J lost 0, with 16 bases in between. The CDR3 runs to 16 residues. The CDR3 coding sequence is TGTGCCAGCAGCGCGTGGACAGTAGGGATGAACACTGAAGCTTTCTTT. It encodes CASSAWTVGMNTEAFF.

This chain uses TRBV6-1 with TRBJ1-2, with D possibly TRBD1 on 6 matching bases. This CDR3 contains 14 residues. The germline V gene encodes CDR1 MNHNS and CDR2 SASEGT. V dropped 0 bases and J dropped 5 bases, with 10 bases sitting between them. The chain's CDR3 is CASSEAVQGYGYTF. The DNA of the CDR3 is TGTGCCAGCAGTGAAGCTGTGCAGGGGTATGGCTACACCTTC.

This chain uses TRBV7-9 with TRBJ2-3, with D unresolved. CDR1 SEHNR and CDR2 FQNEAQ come from the germline V gene (reference sequence). The germline V and J ends were trimmed by 6 bases and 0 bases, with 7 bases remaining between them. This CDR3 region has 13 residues. The CDR3 loop is CASSFSSTDTQYF. As DNA, the CDR3 is TGTGCCAGCAGTTTCTCTAGCACAGATACGCAGTATTTT.

The chain links TRBV5-6 to TRBJ1-1; a possible D gene is TRBD1 (6 bases). From germline, CDR1 is SGHDT and CDR2 YYEEEE. This CDR3 has 15 amino acids. V dropped 0 bases and J dropped 4 bases, with 13 bases sitting between them. CDR3 sequence reads: CASSLEQGMATEAFF. The CDR3, as DNA: TGTGCCAGCAGCTTGGAGCAGGGGATGGCCACTGAAGCTTTCTTT.

This sequence joins TRBV13 and TRBJ1-1, with D unclear. This CDR3 has 12 residues. The V end was cut by 2 bases, the J end by 4 bases, with 5 bases between. The germline V gene encodes CDR1 PRHDT and CDR2 FYEKMQ (reference sequence). CDR3 sequence reads: CASSLSGTEAFF. The CDR3 DNA reads TGTGCCAGCAGCTTATCGGGCACTGAAGCTTTCTTT.

This clone appeared once. The rearrangement uses TRBV5-1 and TRBJ2-1, with 13 nucleotides matching TRBD2. This CDR3 region has 19 residues. V gave up 3 bases and J gave up 6 bases; unmatched junction bases: 15. Germline CDR1 and CDR2: SGHRS and YFSETQ. CDR3 in amino acids: CASSSLGLAGTPRGNEQFF. The CDR3 bases are TGCGCCAGCAGCTCGTTGGGACTAGCGGGGACCCCGCGAGGCAATGAGCAGTTCTTC.

This chain joins TRBV4-1 and TRBJ1-1, with TRBD1 as a possible D gene (6 bases). This CDR3 region has 17 residues. Trimming cost V 0 bases and J 5 bases, with 19 bases left between them. Germline CDR1 MGHRA, CDR2 YSYEKL. Here the CDR3 DNA reads TGCGCCAGCAGCCAAGATGTGGGCAGGGGTGTCTATACTGAAGCTTTCTTT. It specifies CASSQDVGRGVYTEAFF.

The V gene is TRBV7-9, the J gene TRBJ2-1; 9 bases are shared with TRBD2. J lost 4 bases, V lost 4 bases, and 5 bases had no gene match. The CDR3 runs 15 residues. The germline V gene has CDR1 SEHNR and CDR2 FQNEAQ (reference sequence). CDR3 bases: TGTGCCAGCAGCTCCGGGACTAGCCCTTACAATGAGCAGTTCTTC. This codes for CASSSGTSPYNEQFF.

The rearrangement uses TRBV19 and TRBJ1-4; D might be TRBD1 (6 bases). The CDR3 sequence is 16 residues long. Germline V gene lookup returns CDR1 LNHDA and CDR2 SQIVND (reference sequence). The V gene lost 5 bases and the J gene lost 5 bases, with 18 bases spanning the gap. This chain's CDR3 is CASSSTGGAYNEKLFF. CDR3 in DNA: TGTGCCAGTAGTTCGACAGGTGGTGCGTACAATGAAAAACTGTTTTTT.

V usage is TRBV19 and J usage is TRBJ1-1; 10 bases fit TRBD1. V trimming: 9 bases; J trimming: 4 bases; junction bases outside the gene matches: 8. This CDR3 is 14 amino acids long. The germline CDR1 and CDR2 sequences are LNHDA and SQIVND (reference sequence). This CDR3 reads CASKNRDRGTEAFF. Written as DNA, the CDR3 is TGTGCCAGCAAAAACCGGGACAGGGGCACTGAAGCTTTCTTT.

Concerning this clone itself: This same CDR3 is encoded by further DNA sequences in the sample. The chain is built from TRBV11-3 and TRBJ1-1; D not certain. CDR1 and CDR2 (germline): SGHNT, YENEEA. The CDR3 contains 13 residues. The V end was cut by 1 base, the J end by 2 bases, with 5 bases between. CDR3 sequence: CASSLGGNTEAFF. The CDR3 coding sequence is TGTGCCAGCAGCTTAGGCGGAAACACTGAAGCTTTCTTT.

This clone has a handful of counts. The chain combines TRBV28 with TRBJ1-2, with D possibly being TRBD1 (5 bases). Germline CDR1 and CDR2: MDHEN and SYDVKM. The germline V and J ends were trimmed by 3 bases and 4 bases, with 9 bases remaining between them. There are 13 residues in the CDR3. The CDR3 sequence is CASSLGGSYGYTF. For the CDR3, the DNA is TGTGCCAGCAGTTTGGGGGGAAGCTATGGCTACACCTTC.

J is TRBJ2-7 and V is TRBV6-5; 14 positions agree with TRBD2. The CDR3 has 15 amino acids. Germline V gene lookup returns CDR1 MNHEY and CDR2 SVGAGI. Trimming cost V 4 bases and J 5 bases; bases outside gene matches: 4. The CDR3 loop is CASSSGLAGAHEQYF. The CDR3 nucleotides are TGTGCCAGCAGTTCGGGACTAGCGGGGGCCCACGAGCAGTACTTC.